The T cell receptor (beta chain) described here comes from a study of blood T cell repertoires in COVID-19. As for the study in general: Samples came from the United States, Italy and Spain, spanning acute and convalescent COVID-19. Sources were T cells, B-cell-depleted T cells, or PBMCs; the material itself was cDNA or gDNA.

Authors' processing steps: Reference gene primers were amplified, and this amplification served to estimate nucleated cell counts. Method: immunoSEQ multiplex PCR; TCRdb's copy keeps in-frame clones and lacks some. The V and J calls and the clone size are those of that table, but D and trimming were determined from the DNA. Counted here are 20,000 to 25,000 clones, approximately 91% occurring once; the ten biggest clones make up over 25%. This CDR3 is 12 amino acids long. V was cut by 5 bases and J by 4 bases, with 7 bases left in between. Germline assignment: CDR1 SGHKS and CDR2 YYEKEE (reference sequence).

The TCR comes from a woman in her 70s with active COVID-19. The gene calls are TRBV5-5 and TRBJ2-1; maybe TRBD2 (5 bases). Sequenced: peripheral blood. This CDR3 reads CASRTGYNEQFF. The CDR3 nucleotides are TGTGCCAGCAGGACGGGGTACAATGAGCAGTTCTTC.